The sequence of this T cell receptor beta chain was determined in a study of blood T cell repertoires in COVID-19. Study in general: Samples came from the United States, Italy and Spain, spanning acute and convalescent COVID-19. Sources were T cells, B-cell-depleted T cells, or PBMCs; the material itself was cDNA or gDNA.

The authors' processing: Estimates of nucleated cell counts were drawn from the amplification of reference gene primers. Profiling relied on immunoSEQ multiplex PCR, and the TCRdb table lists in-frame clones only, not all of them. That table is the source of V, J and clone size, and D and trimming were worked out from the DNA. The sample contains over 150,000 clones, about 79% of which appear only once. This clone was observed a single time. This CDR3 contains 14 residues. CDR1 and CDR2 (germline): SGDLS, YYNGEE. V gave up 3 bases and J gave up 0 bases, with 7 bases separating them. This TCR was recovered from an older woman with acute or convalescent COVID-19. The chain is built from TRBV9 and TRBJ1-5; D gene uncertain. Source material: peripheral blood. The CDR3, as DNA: TGTGCCAGCAGCGGAAGCAATAGCAATCAGCCCCAGCATTTT. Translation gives CASSGSNSNQPQHF.